One and the same sample provided the 8 T cell receptor beta chains below, sequenced in a study of blood T cells in healthy people across ages. A second PCR of about 7 to 12 cycles used a sample-barcoded 5' primer and a J-beta primer mix. TCRdb reprocessed the 5' RACE reads via MiXCR and lists one record per CDR3 protein. The table lists around 1.7 million distinct CDR3 sequences, roughly 27% of them singletons. Sequenced material: blood. All receptors come from a woman aged 25 to 45 in good health.

Worth noting for this clonotype: A much larger clone lies a single base off, so this may be a read error. The rearrangement links TRBV12-3 or TRBV12-4 to TRBJ2-7; no clear D. The CDR3 contains 13 residues. V shed 2 bases and J shed 9 bases, with 14 bases lying between them. CDR3 bases: TGTGCCAGCAGTTTAAGCGAACGGTTGGGGCAGTACGTC. This gives the protein CASSLSERLGQYV.

This clonotype appeared a few times. The chain uses TRBV3-1 and TRBJ2-3; D is unclear. With 2 bases removed from V and 5 bases from J, the gap between germline ends came to 5 bases. Germline V gene lookup returns CDR1 LGHDT and CDR2 YNNKEL (reference sequence). This CDR3 spans 12 amino acids. The CDR3 region is CASSQWRDTQYF. In DNA, the CDR3 is TGTGCCAGCAGCCAATGGAGAGATACGCAGTATTTT.

CDR3: CASSQEDSSEAFF. DNA for the CDR3: TGTGCCAGCAGCCAGGAGGACAGCAGTGAAGCTTTCTTT. V usage is TRBV3-1 and J usage is TRBJ1-1, with D possibly matching TRBD1 (6 bases). The length of the CDR3 is 13 residues. Germline CDR1 LGHDT, CDR2 YNNKEL (reference sequence). V dropped 3 bases and J dropped 7 bases, with 12 bases sitting between them.

This clonotype was counted ten times or more. This rearrangement joins TRBV7-8 to TRBJ2-5; no definite D call. Germline V lookup: CDR1 SGHVS, CDR2 FQNEAQ. This CDR3 comprises 14 residues. Trimming stripped 2 bases from V and 5 bases from J, with 12 bases between. The CDR3 DNA sequence: TGTGCCAGCAGCTTATCTAATATTCGGGAGACCCAGTACTTC. This codes for CASSLSNIRETQYF.

This chain uses TRBV10-2 with TRBJ2-1; 8 bases map to TRBD1. The V gene end was trimmed by 3 bases and the J gene end by 2 bases; junction bases not matched to a gene: 6. Germline loops: CDR1 WSHSY, CDR2 SAAADI. The CDR3 has 16 residues. The CDR3 region has the DNA TGCGCCAGCAGTGACAGGGGGCGGCCCCCCTACAATGAGCAGTTCTTC. The encoded protein is CASSDRGRPPYNEQFF.

This clonotype was observed a handful of times. The chain recombines TRBV12-3 or TRBV12-4 with TRBJ2-3; 13 nucleotides match TRBD2. Trimming removed 4 bases from V and 4 bases from J; junction bases left unmatched: 5. The CDR3 totals 16 residues. CDR3 residues: CASSYRTSGGADTQYF. The DNA of the CDR3 is TGTGCCAGCAGTTATAGGACTAGCGGGGGAGCAGATACGCAGTATTTT.

This sequence joins TRBV2 and TRBJ2-7; no clear D. CDR1 is SNHLY, CDR2 FYNNEI, per germline. The CDR3 has 14 amino acids. V dropped 7 bases and J dropped 0 bases, with 13 bases sitting between them. The CDR3 nucleotides read TGTGCCAGCATTGGCAGGCGGAGCTCCTACGAGCAGTACTTC. Its protein product is CASIGRRSSYEQYF.

The genes are TRBV12-5 and TRBJ2-1, with 10 bases aligning to TRBD2. Germline CDR1 and CDR2: LGHNT and FRNRAP. V was pared by 6 bases and J by 8 bases, with 7 bases of the junction left unmatched. This CDR3 comprises 14 residues. This CDR3 reads CASGPSGRGDEQFF. CDR3 DNA: TGTGCTAGTGGACCCAGCGGGAGGGGCGATGAGCAGTTCTTC.